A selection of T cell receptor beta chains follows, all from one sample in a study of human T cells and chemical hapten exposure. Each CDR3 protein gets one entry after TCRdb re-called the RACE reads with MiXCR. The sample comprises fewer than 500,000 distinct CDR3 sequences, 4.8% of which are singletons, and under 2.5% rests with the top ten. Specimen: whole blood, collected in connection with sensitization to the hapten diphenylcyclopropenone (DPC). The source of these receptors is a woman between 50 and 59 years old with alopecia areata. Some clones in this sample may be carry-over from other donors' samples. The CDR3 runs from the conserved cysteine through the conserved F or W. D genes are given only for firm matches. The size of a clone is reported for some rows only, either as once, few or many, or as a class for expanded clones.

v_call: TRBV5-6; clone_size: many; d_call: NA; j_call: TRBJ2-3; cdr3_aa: CASSFSLDTQYF; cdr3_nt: TGTGCCAGCAGCTTCAGTCTTGATACGCAGTATTTT
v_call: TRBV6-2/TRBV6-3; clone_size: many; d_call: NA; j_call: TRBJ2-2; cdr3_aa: CASSFGSVYTGELFF; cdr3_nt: TGTGCCAGCAGCTTCGGGAGCGTGTACACCGGGGAGCTGTTTTTT
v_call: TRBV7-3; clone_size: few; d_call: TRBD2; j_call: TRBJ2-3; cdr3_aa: CASSPQLAGDPDTQYF; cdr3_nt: TGTGCCAGCAGCCCCCAACTAGCGGGGGACCCAGATACGCAGTATTTT
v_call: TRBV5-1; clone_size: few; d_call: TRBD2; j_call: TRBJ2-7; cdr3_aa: CASSLGLAGGRDEQYF; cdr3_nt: TGCGCCAGCAGCTTGGGACTAGCGGGGGGCCGGGACGAGCAGTACTTC
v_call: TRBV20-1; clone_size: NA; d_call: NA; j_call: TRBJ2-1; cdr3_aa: CSARGGPHSYNEQFF; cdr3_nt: TGCAGTGCTAGAGGCGGGCCACACTCCTACAATGAGCAGTTCTTC
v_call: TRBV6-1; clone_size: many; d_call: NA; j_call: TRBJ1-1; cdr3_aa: CATLKQGITEAFF; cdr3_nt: TGTGCCACCCTAAAGCAGGGAATCACTGAAGCTTTCTTT
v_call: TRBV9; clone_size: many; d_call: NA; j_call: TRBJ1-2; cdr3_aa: CASSVGVFYTF; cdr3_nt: TGTGCCAGCAGCGTAGGTGTTTTCTACACCTTC
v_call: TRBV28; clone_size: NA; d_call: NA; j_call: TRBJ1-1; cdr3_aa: CASSPTGFSTEAFF; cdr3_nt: TGTGCCAGCAGTCCTACAGGATTTAGCACTGAAGCTTTCTTT
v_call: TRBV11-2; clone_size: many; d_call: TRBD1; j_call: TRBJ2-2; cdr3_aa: CASSLEFGTVVSGELFF; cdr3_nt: TGTGCCAGCAGCTTAGAATTCGGGACAGTAGTTTCCGGGGAGCTGTTTTTT
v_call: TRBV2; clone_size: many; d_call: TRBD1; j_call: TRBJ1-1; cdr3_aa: CVSSRDRGLAFF; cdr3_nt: TGCGTTTCGTCGAGGGACAGGGGGTTAGCTTTCTTT
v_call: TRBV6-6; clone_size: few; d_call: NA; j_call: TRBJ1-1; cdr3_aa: CASSVTGPPMNTEAFF; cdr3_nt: TGTGCCAGCAGTGTCACCGGGCCTCCAATGAACACTGAAGCTTTCTTT
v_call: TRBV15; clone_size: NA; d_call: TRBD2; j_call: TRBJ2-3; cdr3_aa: CATSTSGSGDTQYF; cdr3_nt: TGTGCCACCAGCACTAGCGGGAGTGGAGATACGCAGTATTTT
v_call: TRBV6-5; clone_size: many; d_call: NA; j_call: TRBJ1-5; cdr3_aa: CASRGGGADQPQHF; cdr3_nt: TGTGCCAGCAGGGGAGGAGGGGCCGATCAGCCCCAGCATTTT
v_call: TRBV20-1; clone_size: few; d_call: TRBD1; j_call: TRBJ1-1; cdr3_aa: CSARDGQGNTEAFF; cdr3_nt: TGCAGTGCTAGAGATGGACAGGGGAACACTGAAGCTTTCTTT
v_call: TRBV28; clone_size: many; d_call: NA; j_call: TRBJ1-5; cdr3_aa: CASSQQTYSNQPQHF; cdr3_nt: TGTGCCAGCAGTCAACAGACTTATAGCAATCAGCCCCAGCATTTT
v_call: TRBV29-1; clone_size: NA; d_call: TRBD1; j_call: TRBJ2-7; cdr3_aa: CSVAGTEGMYEQYF; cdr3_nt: TGCAGCGTTGCCGGGACAGAGGGTATGTACGAGCAGTACTTC
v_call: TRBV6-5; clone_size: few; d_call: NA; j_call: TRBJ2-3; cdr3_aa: CASSYGLPGTPNTDTQYF; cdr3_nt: TGTGCCAGCAGTTACGGCTTACCCGGGACGCCTAACACAGATACGCAGTATTTT
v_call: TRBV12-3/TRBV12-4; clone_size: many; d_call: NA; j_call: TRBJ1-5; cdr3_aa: CASSFGDGSNQPQHF; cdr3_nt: TGTGCCAGCAGTTTCGGGGACGGTAGCAATCAGCCCCAGCATTTT
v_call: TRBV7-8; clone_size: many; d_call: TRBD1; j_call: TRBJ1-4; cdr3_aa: CASSLQGDEKLFF; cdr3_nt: TGTGCCAGCAGCTTGCAGGGGGATGAAAAACTGTTTTTT
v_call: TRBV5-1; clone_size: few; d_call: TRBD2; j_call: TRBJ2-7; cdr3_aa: CASSLGGLATFEQYF; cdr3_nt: TGCGCCAGCAGCTTGGGTGGACTAGCGACTTTCGAGCAGTACTTC
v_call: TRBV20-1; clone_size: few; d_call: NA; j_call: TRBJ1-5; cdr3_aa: CSAREGEAQPQHF; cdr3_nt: TGCAGTGCTAGAGAGGGGGAAGCTCAGCCCCAGCATTTT
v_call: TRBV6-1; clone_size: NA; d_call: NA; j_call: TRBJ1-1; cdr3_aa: CASRAQGLGEAFF; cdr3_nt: TGTGCCAGCAGAGCCCAGGGTCTAGGTGAAGCTTTCTTT
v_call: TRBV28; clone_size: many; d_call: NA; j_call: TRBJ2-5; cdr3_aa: CASSSGLFQETQYF; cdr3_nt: TGTGCCAGCAGTTCTGGACTCTTCCAAGAGACCCAGTACTTC
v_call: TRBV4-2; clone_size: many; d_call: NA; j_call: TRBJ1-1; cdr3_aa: CASSPPWQEGEAFF; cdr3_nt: TGTGCCAGCAGCCCTCCCTGGCAGGAGGGTGAAGCTTTCTTT
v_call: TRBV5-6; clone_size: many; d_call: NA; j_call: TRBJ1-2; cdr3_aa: CASSLEQGDYGYTF; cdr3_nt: TGTGCCAGCAGCTTGGAGCAGGGTGACTATGGCTACACCTTC
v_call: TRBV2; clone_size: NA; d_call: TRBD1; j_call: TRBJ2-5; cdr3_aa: CASLGGEFQETQYF; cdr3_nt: TGTGCCAGCCTAGGGGGCGAATTCCAAGAGACCCAGTACTTC
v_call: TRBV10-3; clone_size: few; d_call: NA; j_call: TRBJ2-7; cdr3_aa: CAISAGDEIHEQYF; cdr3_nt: TGTGCCATCAGTGCGGGGGACGAGATCCACGAGCAGTACTTC
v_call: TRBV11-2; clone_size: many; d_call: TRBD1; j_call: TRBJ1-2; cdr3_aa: CASSFGQGSGYTF; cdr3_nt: TGTGCCAGCAGTTTCGGACAGGGCAGTGGCTACACCTTC
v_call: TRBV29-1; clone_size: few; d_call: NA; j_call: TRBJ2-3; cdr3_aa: CSVVGLGTDTQYF; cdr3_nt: TGCAGCGTTGTGGGGTTAGGGACAGATACGCAGTATTTT
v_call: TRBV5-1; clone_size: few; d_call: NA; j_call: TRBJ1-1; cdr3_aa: CASSLEGGPDTEAFF; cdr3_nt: TGCGCCAGCAGCTTGGAGGGGGGACCAGACACTGAAGCTTTCTTT
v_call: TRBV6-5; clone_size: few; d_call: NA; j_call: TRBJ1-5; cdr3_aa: CASSYSRVGQPQHF; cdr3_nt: TGTGCCAGCAGTTATAGCAGGGTGGGTCAGCCCCAGCATTTT
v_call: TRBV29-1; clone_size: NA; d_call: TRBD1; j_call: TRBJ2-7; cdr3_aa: CSVQGEPYEQYF; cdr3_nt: TGCAGCGTTCAGGGGGAGCCCTACGAGCAGTACTTC
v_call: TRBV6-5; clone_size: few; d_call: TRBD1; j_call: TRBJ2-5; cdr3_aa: CASSSTPTGLQETQYF; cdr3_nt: TGTGCCAGCAGTTCTACCCCGACAGGGCTTCAAGAGACCCAGTACTTC
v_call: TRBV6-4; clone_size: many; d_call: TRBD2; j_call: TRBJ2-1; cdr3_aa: CASSDGLAANEQFF; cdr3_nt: TGTGCCAGCAGTGATGGCCTAGCGGCCAATGAGCAGTTCTTC
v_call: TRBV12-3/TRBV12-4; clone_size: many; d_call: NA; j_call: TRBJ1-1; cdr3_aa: CASSSGTGGGGTTEAFF; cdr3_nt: TGTGCCAGCAGTTCAGGTACGGGGGGCGGCGGAACCACTGAAGCTTTCTTT
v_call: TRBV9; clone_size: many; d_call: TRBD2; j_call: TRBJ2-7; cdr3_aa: CASSPSGSYEQYF; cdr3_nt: TGTGCCAGCAGCCCTAGCGGCTCCTACGAGCAGTACTTC
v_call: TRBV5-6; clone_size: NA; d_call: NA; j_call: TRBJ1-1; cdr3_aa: CASRFRDGPTEAFF; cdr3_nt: TGTGCCAGCAGGTTCCGGGACGGACCTACTGAAGCTTTCTTT
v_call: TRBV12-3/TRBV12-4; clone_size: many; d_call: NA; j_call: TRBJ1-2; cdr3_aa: CASRTRGNYGYTF; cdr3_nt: TGTGCCAGCAGGACAAGAGGTAACTATGGCTACACCTTC
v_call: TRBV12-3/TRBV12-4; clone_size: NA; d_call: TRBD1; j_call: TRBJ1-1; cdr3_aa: CASSTGQGRAEAFF; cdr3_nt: TGTGCCAGCAGTACCGGACAGGGGAGGGCCGAAGCTTTCTTT
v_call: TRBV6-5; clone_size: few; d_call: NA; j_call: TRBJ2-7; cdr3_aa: CASSLDTLGEQYF; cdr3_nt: TGTGCCAGCAGCCTTGACACCTTGGGAGAGCAGTACTTC
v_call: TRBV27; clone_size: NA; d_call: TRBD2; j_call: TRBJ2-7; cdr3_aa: CATGLAGTTYEQYF; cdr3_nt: TGTGCCACCGGACTAGCGGGAACGACCTACGAGCAGTACTTC
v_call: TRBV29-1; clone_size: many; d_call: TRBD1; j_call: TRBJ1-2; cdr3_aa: CSVADRGRGFNYGYTF; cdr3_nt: TGCAGCGTTGCTGACAGGGGAAGGGGCTTTAACTATGGCTACACCTTC
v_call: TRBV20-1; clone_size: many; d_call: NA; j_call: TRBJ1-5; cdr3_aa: CSATPGHSNQPQHF; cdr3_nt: TGCAGTGCTACACCGGGACATAGCAATCAGCCCCAGCATTTT
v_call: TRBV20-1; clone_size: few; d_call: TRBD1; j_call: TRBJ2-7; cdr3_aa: CSARTGREQYF; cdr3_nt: TGCAGTGCAAGGACAGGGAGGGAGCAGTACTTC
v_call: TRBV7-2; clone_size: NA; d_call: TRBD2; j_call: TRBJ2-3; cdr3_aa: CTSSQGTRSTDTQYF; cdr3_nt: TGTACCAGCAGCCAAGGGACTAGAAGCACAGATACGCAGTATTTT